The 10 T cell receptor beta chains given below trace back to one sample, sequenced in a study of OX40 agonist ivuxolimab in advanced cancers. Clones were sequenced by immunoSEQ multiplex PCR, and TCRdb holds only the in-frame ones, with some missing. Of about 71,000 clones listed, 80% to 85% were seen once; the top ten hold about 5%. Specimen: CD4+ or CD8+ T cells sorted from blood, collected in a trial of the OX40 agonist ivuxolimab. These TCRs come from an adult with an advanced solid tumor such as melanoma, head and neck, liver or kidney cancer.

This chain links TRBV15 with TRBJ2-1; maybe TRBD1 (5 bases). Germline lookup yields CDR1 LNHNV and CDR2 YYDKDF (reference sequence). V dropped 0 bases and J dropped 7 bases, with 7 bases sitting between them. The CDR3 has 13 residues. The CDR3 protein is CATSREKGNEQFF. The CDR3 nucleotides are TGTGCCACCAGCAGAGAGAAGGGGAATGAGCAGTTCTTC.

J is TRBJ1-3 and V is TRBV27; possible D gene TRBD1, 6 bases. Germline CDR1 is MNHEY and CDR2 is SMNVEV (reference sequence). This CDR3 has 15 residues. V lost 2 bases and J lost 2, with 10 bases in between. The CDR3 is CASSLKGTPGNTIYF. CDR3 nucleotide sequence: TGTGCCAGCAGTTTAAAGGGGACACCTGGAAACACCATATATTTT.

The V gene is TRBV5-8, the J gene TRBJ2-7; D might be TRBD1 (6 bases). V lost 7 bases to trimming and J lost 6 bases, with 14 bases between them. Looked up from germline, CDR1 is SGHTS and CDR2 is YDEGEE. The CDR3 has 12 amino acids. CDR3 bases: TGTGCCAGCGGTAGGGGGTTAGGCGAGCAGTACTTC. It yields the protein CASGRGLGEQYF.

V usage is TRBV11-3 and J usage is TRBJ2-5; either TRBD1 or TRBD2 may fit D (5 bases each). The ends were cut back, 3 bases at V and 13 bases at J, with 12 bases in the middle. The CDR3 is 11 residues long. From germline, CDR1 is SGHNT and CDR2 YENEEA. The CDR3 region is CASSFEGELYF. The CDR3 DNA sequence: TGTGCCAGCAGCTTCGAAGGGGAGCTGTACTTC. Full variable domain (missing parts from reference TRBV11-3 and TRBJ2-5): EAGVVQSPRYKIIEKKQPVAFWCNPISGHNTLYWYLQNLGQGPELLIRYENEEAVDDSQLPKDRFSAERLKGVDSTLKIQPAELGDSAVYLCASSFEGELYFGPGTRLLVL.

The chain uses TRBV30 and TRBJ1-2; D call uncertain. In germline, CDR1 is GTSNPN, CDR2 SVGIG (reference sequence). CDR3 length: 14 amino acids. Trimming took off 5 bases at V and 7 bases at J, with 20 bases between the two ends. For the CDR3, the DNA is TGTGCCTGGGATCTAACAGCCTTCGGTTCTGGCTACACCTTC. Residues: CAWDLTAFGSGYTF.

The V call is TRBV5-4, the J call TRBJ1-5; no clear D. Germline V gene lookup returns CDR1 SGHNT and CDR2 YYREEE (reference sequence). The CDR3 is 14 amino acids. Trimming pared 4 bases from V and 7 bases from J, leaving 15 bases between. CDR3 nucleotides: TGTGCCAGCAGCGCCATGGGCAGTGGCCAGCCCCAGCATTTT. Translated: CASSAMGSGQPQHF.

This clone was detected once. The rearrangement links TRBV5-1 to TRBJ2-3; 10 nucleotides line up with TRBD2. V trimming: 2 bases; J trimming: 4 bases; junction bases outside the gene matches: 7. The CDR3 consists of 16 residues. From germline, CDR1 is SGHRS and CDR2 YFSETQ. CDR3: CASSFGLAGVADTQYF. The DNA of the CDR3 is TGCGCCAGCAGCTTCGGCCTAGCGGGGGTGGCAGATACGCAGTATTTT.

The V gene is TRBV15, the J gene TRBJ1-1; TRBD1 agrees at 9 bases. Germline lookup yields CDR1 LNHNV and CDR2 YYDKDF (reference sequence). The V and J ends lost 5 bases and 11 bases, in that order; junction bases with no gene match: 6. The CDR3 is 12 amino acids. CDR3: CATSLRTGAAFF. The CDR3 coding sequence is TGTGCCACCAGCCTTAGGACAGGGGCGGCTTTCTTT.

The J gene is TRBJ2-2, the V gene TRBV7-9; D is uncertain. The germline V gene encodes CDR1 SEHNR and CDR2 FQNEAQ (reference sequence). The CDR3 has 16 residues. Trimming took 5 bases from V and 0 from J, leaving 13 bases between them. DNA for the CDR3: TGTGCCAGCAGCCTAGTAGGGCAAACGAACACCGGGGAGCTGTTTTTT. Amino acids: CASSLVGQTNTGELFF.

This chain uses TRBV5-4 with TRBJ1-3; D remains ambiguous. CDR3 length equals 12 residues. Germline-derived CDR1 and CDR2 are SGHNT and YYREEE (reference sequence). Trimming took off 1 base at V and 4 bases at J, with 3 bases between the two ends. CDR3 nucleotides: TGTGCCAGCAGCTTGTTGGGAAACACCATATATTTT. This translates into CASSLLGNTIYF.